These 9 T cell receptor beta chains were all obtained from the same sample, sequenced in a study of T cell changes during pregnancy in multiple sclerosis. Produced via immunoSEQ multiplex PCR; TCRdb's table is partial and in-frame only. Among about 40,000 clones listed, 92% were seen once. This sample comprised CD4+ T cells from peripheral blood mononuclear cells, obtained in the third trimester of pregnancy. Every receptor here comes from a female donor with multiple sclerosis, enrolled in a pregnancy study.

The chain uses TRBV21-1 and TRBJ1-1. TRBV21-1 is a listed pseudogene. The CDR3 is made up of 14 amino acids. This CDR3 reads CASSKNAGTGEAFF. CDR3 coding DNA: TGTGCCAGCAGCAAAAATGCCGGGACTGGTGAAGCTTTCTTT.

A note on this clone: Other nucleotide sequences in the sample specify the same CDR3. The CDR3, as DNA: TGTGCCAGCAGTTTACCGGGAGGGTCCTACGAGCAGTACTTC. As protein: CASSLPGGSYEQYF. The rearrangement joins TRBV28 to TRBJ2-7; 8 nucleotides align to TRBD2. Germline V gene sequence: CDR1 MDHEN, CDR2 SYDVKM. CDR3 length: 14 amino acids. J was trimmed by 1 base and V by 2 bases; bases with no gene match: 1.

This clone was seen only once. The chain carries TRBV13 and TRBJ2-7, with 10 bases that match TRBD1. The CDR3 sequence is 15 residues long. The trim removed 1 base at V and 6 bases at J, leaving 6 bases unmatched. CDR1 is PRHDT, CDR2 FYEKMQ, per germline (reference sequence). CDR3: CASSLEDRGALEQYF. In DNA, the CDR3 is TGTGCCAGCAGCTTAGAGGACAGGGGGGCGCTCGAGCAGTACTTC.

The genes are TRBV18 and TRBJ2-3; 9 bases map to TRBD2. Germline loops: CDR1 KGHSH, CDR2 LQKENI. The CDR3 totals 16 residues. Trimming took 1 base from V and 4 from J; bases not matched to a gene: 6. Here the CDR3 DNA reads TGTGCCAGCTCACCACGGCTAGCGGGGAGGTCAGATACGCAGTATTTT. As protein: CASSPRLAGRSDTQYF. Complete variable domain (other parts from reference TRBV18 and TRBJ2-3): NAGVMQNPRHLVRRRGQEARLRCSPMKGHSHVYWYRQLPEEGLKFMVYLQKENIIDESGMPKERFSAEFPKEGPSILRIQQVVRGDSAAYFCASSPRLAGRSDTQYFGPGTRLTVL.

The chain couples TRBV19 to TRBJ1-3; a possible D gene is TRBD1 (6 bases). V was clipped by 5 bases and J by 4 bases, with 9 bases between them. The CDR3 consists of 13 residues. Germline loops: CDR1 LNHDA, CDR2 SQIVND (reference sequence). The CDR3 nucleotides read TGTGCCAGTAGTCAAGGGGGAGGAAACACCATATATTTT. It yields the protein CASSQGGGNTIYF.

The chain joins TRBV19 to TRBJ1-5; a weak D match, TRBD1 (5 bases). With 3 bases removed from V and 0 bases from J, the gap between germline ends came to 18 bases. From germline, CDR1 is LNHDA and CDR2 SQIVND (reference sequence). The CDR3 is 18 amino acids. The CDR3 DNA reads as TGTGCCAGTAGTATGAACGAACGACAGCCCCATAGCAATCAGCCCCAGCATTTT. This translates into CASSMNERQPHSNQPQHF.

CDR3 in DNA: TGTGCCAGCAGTTACTCGGCAGCTGGAAACACCATATATTTT. It specifies CASSYSAAGNTIYF. This chain joins TRBV6-5 and TRBJ1-3; the D is unclear. V was pared by 0 bases and J by 2 bases, with 5 bases between. CDR1 is MNHEY and CDR2 is SVGAGI in the germline V gene. The CDR3 is made up of 14 amino acids.

The rearrangement uses TRBV2 and TRBJ2-1; unclear D gene. Germline V gene sequence: CDR1 SNHLY, CDR2 FYNNEI. Trimming took off 8 bases at V and 0 bases at J, with 14 bases between the two ends. The CDR3 is 15 residues long. CDR3 bases: TGTGCCAGCCGAGAGACAACGACCTCCTACAATGAGCAGTTCTTC. Encoded protein: CASRETTTSYNEQFF.

The chain is built from TRBV10-3 and TRBJ2-7, with 7 bases aligning to TRBD2. Trimming at V came to 5 bases and at J to 3 bases, leaving 4 bases not matched to a gene. The length of the CDR3 is 13 residues. The germline V gene encodes CDR1 ENHRY and CDR2 SYGVKD. CDR3 bases: TGTGCCATCAGTAGCGGGACTAACTACGAGCAGTACTTC. Its translation: CAISSGTNYEQYF.